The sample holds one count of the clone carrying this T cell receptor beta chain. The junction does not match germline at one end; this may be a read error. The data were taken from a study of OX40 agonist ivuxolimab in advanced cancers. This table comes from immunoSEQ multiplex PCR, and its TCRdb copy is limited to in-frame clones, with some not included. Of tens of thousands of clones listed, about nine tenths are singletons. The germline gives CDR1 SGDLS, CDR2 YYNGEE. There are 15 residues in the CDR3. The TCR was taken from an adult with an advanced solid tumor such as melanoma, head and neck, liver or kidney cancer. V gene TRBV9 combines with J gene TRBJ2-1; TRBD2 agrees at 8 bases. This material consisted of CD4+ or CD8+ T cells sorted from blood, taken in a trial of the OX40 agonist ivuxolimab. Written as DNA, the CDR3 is TGTGCCAGCAGCTTCCAGCGGGGGTCCTTCAATGAGCAGTTCTTC. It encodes CASSFQRGSFNEQFF. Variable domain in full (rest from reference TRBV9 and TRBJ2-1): DSGVTQTPKHLITATGQRVTLRCSPRSGDLSVYWYQQSLDQGLQFLIQYYNGEERAKGNILERFSAQQFPDLHSELNLSSLELGDSALYFCASSFQRGSFNEQFFGPGTRLTVL.